Sequencing of this T cell receptor beta chain was carried out in a study of T cell repertoires in cytomegalovirus infection. As for the study in general: Peptides in the study included HLA-C-restricted and HLA-B-restricted CMV epitopes.

From the reads, TCRdb called clonotypes with MiXCR, one entry per CDR3 protein. The sample lists some 800,000 distinct CDR3 sequences; 30% to 35% were seen once. With 7 bases removed from V and 6 bases from J, the gap between germline ends came to 22 bases. The germline CDR1 and CDR2 sequences are SGHVS and FNYEAQ. This CDR3 contains 16 residues. This clonotype was counted between two and nine times. Its antigen remains unidentified. Study-level points and caveats: HLA-C-restricted CMV-specific TCR beta clonotypes were dominant in the ex vivo response.

The J gene is TRBJ2-1, the V gene TRBV7-6; D may be TRBD2 (7 bases). The starting material was cultured CD8+ T cells from PBMCs, obtained from culture after CMV antigen stimulation. This receptor was taken from a human donor in good health (CMV status not recorded). Some clones in this sample may be carry-over from other donors' samples. DNA of the CDR3: TGTGCCAGCAACCAAGGGGGAGGGGGGGCTGGCAATGAGCAGTTCTTC. This translates into CASNQGGGGAGNEQFF.